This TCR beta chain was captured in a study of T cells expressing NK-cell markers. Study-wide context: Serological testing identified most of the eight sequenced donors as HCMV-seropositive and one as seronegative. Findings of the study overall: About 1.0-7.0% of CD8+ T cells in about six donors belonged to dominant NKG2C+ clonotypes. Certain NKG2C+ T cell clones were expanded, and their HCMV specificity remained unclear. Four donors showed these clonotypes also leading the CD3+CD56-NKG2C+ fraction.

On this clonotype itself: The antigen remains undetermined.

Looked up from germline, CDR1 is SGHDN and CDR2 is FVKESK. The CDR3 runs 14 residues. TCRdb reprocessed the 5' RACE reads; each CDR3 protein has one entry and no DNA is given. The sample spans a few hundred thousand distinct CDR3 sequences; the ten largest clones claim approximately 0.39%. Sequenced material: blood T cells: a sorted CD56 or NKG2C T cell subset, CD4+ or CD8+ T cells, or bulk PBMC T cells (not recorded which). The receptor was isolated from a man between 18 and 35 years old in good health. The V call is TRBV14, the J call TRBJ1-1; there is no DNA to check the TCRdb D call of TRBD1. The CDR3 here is CASSIHREITEAFF.